This paragraph covers one T cell receptor (beta chain) sequence. Its target is not known. The treatment here: 10-day PBMC culture with coronavirus spike peptide pools or control peptides (ViraFEST assay). Sequence data for DNA of cultured CD4+ T cells were generated by the Oncomine TCR Beta short-read assay. MiXCR, run by TCRdb on the PCR reads, gives a single entry per CDR3 protein. The sample shows under 20,000 distinct CDR3 sequences, 44% of them seen only once. This specimen belongs to a study of vaccination and CD4 T cells after COVID-19. Deletions cut 6 bases from V and 7 bases from J, with 22 bases between. The V gene's germline CDR1 is SNHLY and CDR2 FYNNEI. The CDR3 has 16 residues.

V is TRBV2 and J is TRBJ1-5; possible D gene TRBD1, 5 bases. The sequence came from a human donor who had recovered from COVID-19. Sequencing was performed on CD4+ T cells from blood, cultured in vitro, taken before SARS-CoV-2 vaccination. The CDR3 here is CASRASEGLPGQPQHF. For the CDR3, the DNA is TGTGCCAGCAGAGCCTCCGAGGGGCTCCCCGGGCAGCCCCAGCATTTT.